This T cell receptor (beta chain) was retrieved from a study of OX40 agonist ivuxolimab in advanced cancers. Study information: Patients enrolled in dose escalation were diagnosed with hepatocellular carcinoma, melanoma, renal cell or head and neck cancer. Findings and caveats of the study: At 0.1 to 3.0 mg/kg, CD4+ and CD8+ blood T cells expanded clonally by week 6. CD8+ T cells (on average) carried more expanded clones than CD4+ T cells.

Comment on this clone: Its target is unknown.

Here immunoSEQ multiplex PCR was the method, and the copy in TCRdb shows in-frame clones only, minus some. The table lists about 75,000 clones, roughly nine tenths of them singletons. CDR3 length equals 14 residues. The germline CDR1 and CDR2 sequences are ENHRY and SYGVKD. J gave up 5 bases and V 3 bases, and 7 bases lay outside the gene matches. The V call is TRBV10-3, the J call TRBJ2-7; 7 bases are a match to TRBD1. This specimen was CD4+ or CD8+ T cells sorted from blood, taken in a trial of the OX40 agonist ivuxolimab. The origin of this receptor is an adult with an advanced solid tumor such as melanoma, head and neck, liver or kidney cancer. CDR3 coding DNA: TGTGCCATCAGTGACGCAGGGGGTCCCAACGAGCAGTACTTC. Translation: CAISDAGGPNEQYF.